This TCR beta chain was retrieved from a study of technical replicates of blood from a few donors. TCRdb keeps only in-frame clones here, not all; method: immunoSEQ multiplex PCR. This sample has about 66,000 clones, with approximately 88% found just once. Germline-derived CDR1 and CDR2 are MGHRA and YSYEKL. The CDR3 is 17 residues long. V gave up 0 bases and J gave up 2 bases; unmatched junction bases: 4. This chain uses TRBV4-1 with TRBJ2-1; 10 nucleotides agree with TRBD2. The sequenced sample consisted of PBMCs. The origin of this receptor is a human donor in good health. Some clones in this sample may be carry-over from other donors' samples. The CDR3 DNA reads TGCGCCAGCAGCCAAGATATACTAGCGGGGACCTACAATGAGCAGTTCTTC. Translation: CASSQDILAGTYNEQFF.